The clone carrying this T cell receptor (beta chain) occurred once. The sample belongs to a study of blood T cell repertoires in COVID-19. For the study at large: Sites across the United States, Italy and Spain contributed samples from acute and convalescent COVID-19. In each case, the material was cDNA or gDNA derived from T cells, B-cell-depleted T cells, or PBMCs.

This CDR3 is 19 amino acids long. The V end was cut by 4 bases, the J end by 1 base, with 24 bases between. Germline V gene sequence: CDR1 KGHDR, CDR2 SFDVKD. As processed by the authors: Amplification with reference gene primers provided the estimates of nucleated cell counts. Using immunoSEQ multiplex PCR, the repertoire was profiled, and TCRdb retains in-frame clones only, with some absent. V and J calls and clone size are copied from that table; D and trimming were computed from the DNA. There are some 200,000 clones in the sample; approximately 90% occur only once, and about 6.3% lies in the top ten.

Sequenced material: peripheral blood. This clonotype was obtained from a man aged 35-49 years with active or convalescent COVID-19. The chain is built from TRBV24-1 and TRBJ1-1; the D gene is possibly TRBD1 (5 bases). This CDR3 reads CATSDPEGYSMTTNTEAFF. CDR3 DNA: TGTGCCACCAGTGACCCGGAGGGGTACTCGATGACTACGAACACTGAAGCTTTCTTT.